This entry describes one T cell receptor beta chain. The table came from immunoSEQ multiplex PCR; TCRdb's copy has only in-frame clones and leaves some out. This sample has 65,000 to 95,000 clones; 93% occur once, and the top ten carry 0.2% to 0.3%. This sample is part of a study of technical replicates of blood from four donors. Germline values: CDR1 MNHEY, CDR2 SMNVEV (reference sequence). The CDR3 is 16 amino acids. With 3 bases clipped from V and 11 bases from J, the junction kept 15 bases outside the gene matches. The TCR originated in a human donor in good health. The chain recombines TRBV27 with TRBJ2-7, with TRBD1 matching 11 bases. Sequenced sample: T cells isolated from PBMCs. The CDR3 DNA reads TGTGCCAGCAGTTTTTCGGGAGCGTCCGGGGACAGGGGGGAGTACTTC. It specifies CASSFSGASGDRGEYF.